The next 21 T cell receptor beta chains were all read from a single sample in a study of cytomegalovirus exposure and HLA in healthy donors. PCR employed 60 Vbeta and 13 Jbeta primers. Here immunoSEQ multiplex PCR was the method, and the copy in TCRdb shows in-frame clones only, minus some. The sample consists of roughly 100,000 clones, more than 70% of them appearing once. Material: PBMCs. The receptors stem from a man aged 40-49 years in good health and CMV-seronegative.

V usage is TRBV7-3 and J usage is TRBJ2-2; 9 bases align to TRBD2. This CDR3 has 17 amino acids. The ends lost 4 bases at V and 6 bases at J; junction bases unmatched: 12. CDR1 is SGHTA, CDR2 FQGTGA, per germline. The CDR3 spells CASSSPGLAGGAGELFF. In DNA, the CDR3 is TGTGCCAGCAGCTCACCGGGACTAGCTGGGGGGGCCGGGGAGCTGTTTTTT.

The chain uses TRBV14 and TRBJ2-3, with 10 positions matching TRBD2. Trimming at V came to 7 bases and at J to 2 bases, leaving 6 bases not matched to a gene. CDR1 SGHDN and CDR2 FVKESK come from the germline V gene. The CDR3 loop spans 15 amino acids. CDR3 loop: CASNPSGGYTDTQYF. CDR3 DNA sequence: TGTGCCAGCAACCCTAGCGGGGGATACACAGATACGCAGTATTTT.

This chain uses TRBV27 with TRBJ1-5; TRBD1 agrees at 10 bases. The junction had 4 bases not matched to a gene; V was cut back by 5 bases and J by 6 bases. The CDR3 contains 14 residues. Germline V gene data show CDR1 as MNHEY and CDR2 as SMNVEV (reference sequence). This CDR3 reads CASSVGQGTQPQHF. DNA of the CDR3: TGTGCCAGCAGTGTGGGACAGGGGACTCAGCCCCAGCATTTT.

CDR3 nucleotide sequence: TGTGCCAGCAGCCCCCGAGGGGGCGGGGGGGAAGCCTACGAGCAGTACTTC. Translating gives CASSPRGGGGEAYEQYF. The chain couples TRBV7-6 to TRBJ2-7; TRBD2 aligns across 9 bases. The CDR3 runs to 17 residues. Germline V CDR1 and CDR2: SGHVS, FNYEAQ. Germline trimming cut 5 bases from V and 2 bases from J; bases unmatched to any gene: 13.

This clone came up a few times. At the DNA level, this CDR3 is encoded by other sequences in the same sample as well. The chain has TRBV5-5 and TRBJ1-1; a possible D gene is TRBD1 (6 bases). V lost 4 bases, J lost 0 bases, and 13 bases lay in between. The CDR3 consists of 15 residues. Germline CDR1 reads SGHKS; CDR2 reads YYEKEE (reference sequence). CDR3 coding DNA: TGTGCCAGCAGCCGATCACAGGGTATGAACACTGAAGCTTTCTTT. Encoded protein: CASSRSQGMNTEAFF.

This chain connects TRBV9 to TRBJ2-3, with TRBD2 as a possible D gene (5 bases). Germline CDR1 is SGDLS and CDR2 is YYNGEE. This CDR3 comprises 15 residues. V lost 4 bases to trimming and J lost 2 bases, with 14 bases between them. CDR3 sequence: CASSTALEHTDTQYF. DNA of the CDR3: TGTGCCAGCAGCACCGCACTAGAACACACAGATACGCAGTATTTT.

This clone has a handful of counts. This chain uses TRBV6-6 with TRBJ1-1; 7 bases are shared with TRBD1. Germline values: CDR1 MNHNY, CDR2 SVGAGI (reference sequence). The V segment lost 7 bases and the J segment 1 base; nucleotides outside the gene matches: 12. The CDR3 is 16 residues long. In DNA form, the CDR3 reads TGTGCCAGCAATGATCGAGGGGGCACGGGGAACACTGAAGCTTTCTTT. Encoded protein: CASNDRGGTGNTEAFF.

The CDR3 bases are TGTGCCAGCAGCTTAGGCGTCTCCAATGAGCAGTTCTTC. Encoded protein: CASSLGVSNEQFF. The gene calls are TRBV11-2 and TRBJ2-1; D not certain. Per germline, CDR1 SGHAT and CDR2 FQNNGV. The CDR3 totals 13 residues. The ends were cut back, 1 base at V and 6 bases at J, with 7 bases in the middle.

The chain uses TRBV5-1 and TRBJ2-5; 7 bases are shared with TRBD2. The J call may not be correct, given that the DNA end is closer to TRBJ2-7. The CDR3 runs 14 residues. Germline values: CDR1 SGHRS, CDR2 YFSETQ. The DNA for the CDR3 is TGCGCCAGCAGCAGAGGGAGCGGGGCCTACGAGCAGTACTTC. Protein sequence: CASSRGSGAYEQYF.

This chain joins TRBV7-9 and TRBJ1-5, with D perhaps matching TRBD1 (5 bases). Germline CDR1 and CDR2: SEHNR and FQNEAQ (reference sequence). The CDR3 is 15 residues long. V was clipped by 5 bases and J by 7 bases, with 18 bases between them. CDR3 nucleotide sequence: TGTGCCAGCAGCCTCCTGGGCCAGGGAACACAGCCCCAGCATTTT. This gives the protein CASSLLGQGTQPQHF. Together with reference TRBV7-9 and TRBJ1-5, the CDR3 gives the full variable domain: DTGVSQNPRHKITKRGQNVTFRCDPISEHNRLYWYRQTLGQGPEFLTYFQNEAQLEKSRLLSDRFSAERPKGSFSTLEIQRTEQGDSAMYLCASSLLGQGTQPQHFGDGTRLSIL.

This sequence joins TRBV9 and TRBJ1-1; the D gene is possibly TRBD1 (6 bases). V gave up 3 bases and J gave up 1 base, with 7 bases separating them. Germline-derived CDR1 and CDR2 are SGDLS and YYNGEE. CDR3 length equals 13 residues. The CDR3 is CASSGTANTEAFF. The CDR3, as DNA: TGTGCCAGCAGCGGGACAGCGAACACTGAAGCTTTCTTT.

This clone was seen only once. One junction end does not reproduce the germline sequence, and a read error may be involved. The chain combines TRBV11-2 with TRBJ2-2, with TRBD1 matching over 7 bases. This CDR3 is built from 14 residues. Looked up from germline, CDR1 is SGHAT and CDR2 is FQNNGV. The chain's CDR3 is CASTLTGNPGELFF. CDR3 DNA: TGTGCCAGCACCCTGACAGGGAACCCCGGGGAGCTGTTTTTT.

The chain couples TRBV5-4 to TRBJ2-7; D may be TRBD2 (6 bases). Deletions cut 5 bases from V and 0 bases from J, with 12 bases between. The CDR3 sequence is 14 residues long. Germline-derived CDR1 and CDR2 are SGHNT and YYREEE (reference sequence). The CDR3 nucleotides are TGTGCCAGCAGAGATATCGGGGGCTCCTACGAGCAGTACTTC. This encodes CASRDIGGSYEQYF.

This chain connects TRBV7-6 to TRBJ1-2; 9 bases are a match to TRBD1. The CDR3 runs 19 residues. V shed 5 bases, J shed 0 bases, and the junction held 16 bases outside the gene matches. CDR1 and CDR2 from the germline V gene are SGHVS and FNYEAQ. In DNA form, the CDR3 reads TGTGCCAGCAGCCATAGATGGACAGGGGTGGGGAAACCTAACTATGGCTACACCTTC. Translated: CASSHRWTGVGKPNYGYTF.

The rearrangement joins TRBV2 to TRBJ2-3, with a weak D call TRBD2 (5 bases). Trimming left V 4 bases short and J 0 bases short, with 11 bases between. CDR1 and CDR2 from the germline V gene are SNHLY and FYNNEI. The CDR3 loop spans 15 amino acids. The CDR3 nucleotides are TGTGCCAGCAGTGTAAAGCGGTCTAGCACAGATACGCAGTATTTT. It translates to CASSVKRSSTDTQYF.

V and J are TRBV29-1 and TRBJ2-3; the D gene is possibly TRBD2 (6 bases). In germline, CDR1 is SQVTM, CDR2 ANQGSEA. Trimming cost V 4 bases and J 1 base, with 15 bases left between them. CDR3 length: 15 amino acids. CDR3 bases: TGCAGCGTTGGGGCCGGGGGATTTGGCACAGATACGCAGTATTTT. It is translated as CSVGAGGFGTDTQYF.

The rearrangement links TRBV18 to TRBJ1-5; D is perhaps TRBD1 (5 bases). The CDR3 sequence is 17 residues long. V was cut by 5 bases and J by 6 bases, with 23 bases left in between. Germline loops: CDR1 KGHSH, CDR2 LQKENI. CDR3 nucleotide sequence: TGTGCCAGCTCAACCCGGGATTCAGACGCGGGGGGTCAGCCCCAGCATTTT. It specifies CASSTRDSDAGGQPQHF.

The CDR3 spells CASSLEGRGAFF. For the CDR3, the DNA is TGTGCCAGCAGTCTAGAGGGCCGAGGAGCTTTCTTT. This chain joins TRBV11-2 and TRBJ1-1, with unresolved D. V was shortened by 6 bases and J by 10 bases, with 15 bases between the two germline ends. This CDR3 has 12 residues. Germline CDR1 and CDR2: SGHAT and FQNNGV.

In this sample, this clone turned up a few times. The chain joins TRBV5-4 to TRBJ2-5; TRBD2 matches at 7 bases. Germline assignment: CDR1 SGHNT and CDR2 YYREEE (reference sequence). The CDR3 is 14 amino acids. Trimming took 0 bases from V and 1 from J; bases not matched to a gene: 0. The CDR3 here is CASSLGGGQETQYF. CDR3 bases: TGTGCCAGCAGCTTGGGCGGGGGCCAAGAGACCCAGTACTTC. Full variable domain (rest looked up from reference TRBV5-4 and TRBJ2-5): ETGVTQSPTHLIKTRGQQVTLRCSSQSGHNTVSWYQQALGQGPQFIFQYYREEENGRGNFPPRFSGLQFPNYSSELNVNALELDDSALYLCASSLGGGQETQYFGPGTRLLVL.

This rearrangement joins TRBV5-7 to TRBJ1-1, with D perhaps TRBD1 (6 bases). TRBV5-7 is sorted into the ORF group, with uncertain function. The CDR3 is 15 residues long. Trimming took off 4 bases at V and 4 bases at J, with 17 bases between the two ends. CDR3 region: CASSPKNQGTTEAFF. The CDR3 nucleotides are TGTGCCAGCAGCCCGAAAAATCAGGGGACCACTGAAGCTTTCTTT.

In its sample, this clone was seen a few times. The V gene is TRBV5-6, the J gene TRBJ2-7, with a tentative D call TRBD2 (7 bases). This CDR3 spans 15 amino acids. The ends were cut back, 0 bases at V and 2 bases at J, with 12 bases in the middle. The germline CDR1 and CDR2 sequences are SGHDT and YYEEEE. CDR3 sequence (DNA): TGTGCCAGCAGCTTGGAGGGCGGGGGCCCCTACGAGCAGTACTTC. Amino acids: CASSLEGGGPYEQYF.